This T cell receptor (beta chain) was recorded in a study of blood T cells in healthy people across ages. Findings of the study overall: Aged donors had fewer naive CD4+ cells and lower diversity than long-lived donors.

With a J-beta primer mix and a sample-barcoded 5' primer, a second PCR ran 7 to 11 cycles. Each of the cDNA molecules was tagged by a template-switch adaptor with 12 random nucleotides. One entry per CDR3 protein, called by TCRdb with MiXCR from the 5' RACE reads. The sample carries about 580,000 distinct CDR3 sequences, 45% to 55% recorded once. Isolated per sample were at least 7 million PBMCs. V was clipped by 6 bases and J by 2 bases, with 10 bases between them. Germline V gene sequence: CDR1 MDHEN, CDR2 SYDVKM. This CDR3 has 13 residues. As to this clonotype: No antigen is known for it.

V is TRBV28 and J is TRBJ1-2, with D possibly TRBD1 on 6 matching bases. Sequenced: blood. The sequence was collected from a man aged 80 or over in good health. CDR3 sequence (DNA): TGTGCCAGCAGGGGGGCGGTCAACTATGGCTACACCTTC. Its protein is CASRGAVNYGYTF.